These T cell receptor beta chains were read from a single sample in a study of blood T cell repertoires in COVID-19. Clones were sequenced by immunoSEQ multiplex PCR, and TCRdb holds only the in-frame ones, with some missing. Of approximately 160,000 clones in the sample, about 88% were seen once. Sequencing input: peripheral blood. The receptors originated from a man in his sixties with COVID-19, enrolled during active disease. Each CDR3 is given without its conserved first and last residue. Expanded clones are given a class, and other clones once, few, many or no size at all.

TRBJ2-5,.,TRBV5-1,ASSLQGEETQY
TRBJ1-1,.,TRBV2,ASSDPLTGGNTEAF
TRBJ1-5,.,TRBV4-2,ASSLTENQPQH
TRBJ1-6,.,TRBV27,ASSSPTGANSPLH
TRBJ1-2,.,TRBV7-2,ASSPGSGGAGYGYT
TRBJ2-2,few,TRBV6-6,ASSYGLAGELF
TRBJ2-5,.,TRBV3-1/TRBV3-2,ASSPTSGLGEETQY
TRBJ1-2,once,TRBV7-2,ASSLLAPGQGGKGYT
TRBJ2-5,.,TRBV30,AWTESQETQY
TRBJ2-1,.,TRBV11-2,ASSLRRTGNEQF
TRBJ1-5,.,TRBV28,ASSLPGGLQPQH
TRBJ2-2,.,TRBV15,ATSSQGYTGELF
TRBJ2-3,.,TRBV9,ASSSISQGGPSTDTQY
TRBJ2-3,.,TRBV7-2,ASSSSGTGGRPQY
TRBJ2-3,.,TRBV5-1,ASSLTAGTDTQY
TRBJ2-1,.,TRBV7-8,ASSGREGDNEQF
TRBJ1-5,.,TRBV19,ASSIGGTGGVQPQH
TRBJ2-7,.,TRBV7-2,ASSPRASSGSYEQY
TRBJ1-1,once,TRBV23-1,ASTGGTTEAF
TRBJ2-5,.,TRBV7-9,ASTSGQLSQETQY
TRBJ1-3,once,TRBV4-1,ASSAPGQSTGNTIY
TRBJ1-1,.,TRBV5-1,ASKQGPNTEAF
TRBJ1-3,.,TRBV9,ASSPDSRAGNTIY
TRBJ2-1,.,TRBV4-2,ASSQEIGRLSYNEQF
TRBJ1-6,.,TRBV5-1,ASSLEGQANSPLH
TRBJ1-6,.,TRBV6-5,ASSYRQGNSPLH